The next 21 T cell receptor beta chains were all read from a single sample in a study of OX40 agonist ivuxolimab in advanced cancers. Generated by immunoSEQ multiplex PCR, the TCRdb table keeps only in-frame clones and is missing some. In the table there are some 76,000 clones, 80% to 95% of which are singletons. This material consisted of CD4+ or CD8+ T cells sorted from blood, taken in a trial of the OX40 agonist ivuxolimab. Source of these receptors: an adult with an advanced solid tumor such as melanoma, head and neck, liver or kidney cancer.

The CDR3 nucleotides are TGTGCCAGCAGCTTAGGGTGGGGGGCTTTATCCTACAATGAGCAGTTCTTC. Its protein product is CASSLGWGALSYNEQFF. This rearrangement joins TRBV13 to TRBJ2-1, with D perhaps being TRBD1 or TRBD2 (6 bases each). The ends were cut back, 0 bases at V and 1 base at J, with 13 bases in the middle. This CDR3 is built from 17 residues. Per the germline V gene, CDR1 is PRHDT and CDR2 is FYEKMQ (reference sequence).

This clone was recorded only once. The rearrangement joins TRBV19 to TRBJ1-1; D ambiguous. Germline V gives CDR1 LNHDA, CDR2 SQIVND (reference sequence). Trimming shortened V by 1 base and J by 6 bases, and 9 bases separated the two germline ends. There are 13 residues in the CDR3. The chain's CDR3 is CASSIVGSAEAFF. CDR3 DNA: TGTGCCAGTAGTATAGTGGGTTCCGCTGAAGCTTTCTTT.

The V gene is TRBV19, the J gene TRBJ2-3, with D possibly TRBD2 on 6 matching bases. The V gene's germline CDR1 is LNHDA and CDR2 SQIVND (reference sequence). The CDR3 extends over 13 amino acids. The V gene lost 6 bases and the J gene lost 5 bases, with 12 bases spanning the gap. CDR3 nucleotides: TGTGCCAGTAGGCCGGCGGGGATAGATACGCAGTATTTT. Amino acids: CASRPAGIDTQYF.

The chain carries TRBV15 and TRBJ2-7; D is uncertain. With 0 bases removed from V and 1 base from J, the gap between germline ends came to 10 bases. The germline V gene encodes CDR1 LNHNV and CDR2 YYDKDF (reference sequence). The CDR3 runs 15 residues. The CDR3 here is CATSRDRVLSYEQYF. The CDR3 DNA sequence: TGTGCCACCAGCAGAGATCGGGTTCTGTCCTACGAGCAGTACTTC.

This clone was seen once. The J gene is TRBJ2-3, the V gene TRBV5-5; 9 nucleotides agree with TRBD1. Per the germline V gene, CDR1 is SGHKS and CDR2 is YYEKEE (reference sequence). This CDR3 is 14 amino acids long. V lost 7 bases, J lost 0 bases, and 3 bases stayed unmatched. The DNA of the CDR3 is TGTGCCAGCGTGGGGACAGGGAGCACAGATACGCAGTATTTT. Amino acid sequence: CASVGTGSTDTQYF.

This chain links TRBV5-1 with TRBJ1-1; 8 nucleotides match TRBD1. V lost 1 base and J lost 5; bases outside the gene matches: 7. Per germline, CDR1 SGHRS and CDR2 YFSETQ. The CDR3 runs to 15 residues. The CDR3: CASSLYADRATEAFF. The CDR3 nucleotides are TGCGCCAGCAGCTTGTACGCGGACAGGGCAACTGAAGCTTTCTTT.

V gene TRBV5-1 combines with J gene TRBJ2-7; TRBD2 might be the D (5 bases). The CDR3 is made up of 15 amino acids. Trimming removed 4 bases from V and 5 bases from J, with 19 bases in between. Germline assignment: CDR1 SGHRS and CDR2 YFSETQ. The CDR3 DNA reads as TGCGCCAGCAGCCCGCCGACGGCGTCGGAGGACGAGCAGTACTTC. This encodes CASSPPTASEDEQYF.

This clone was detected once. J is TRBJ1-2 and V is TRBV15, with TRBD1 matching over 12 bases. CDR3 size: 18 residues. With 0 bases clipped from V and 6 bases from J, the junction kept 11 bases outside the gene matches. Germline V CDR1 and CDR2: LNHNV, YYDKDF (reference sequence). The CDR3 coding sequence is TGTGCCACCAGCAGAGACCAAATGGGACAGGGGGCCGGTCATGGCTACACCTTC. Protein product: CATSRDQMGQGAGHGYTF.

This sequence joins TRBV19 and TRBJ2-6, with D possibly being TRBD1 (6 bases). The CDR3 runs 16 residues. The germline V and J ends were trimmed by 8 bases and 0 bases, with 14 bases remaining between them. The germline gives CDR1 LNHDA, CDR2 SQIVND (reference sequence). The DNA of the CDR3 is TGTGCCAGTGAAAAGGACAGCCGCTCTGGGGCCAACGTCCTGACTTTC. This sequence encodes CASEKDSRSGANVLTF.

V and J are TRBV9 and TRBJ2-7, with 9 bases identical to TRBD1. This CDR3 is built from 14 residues. J was trimmed by 2 bases and V by 4 bases; bases with no gene match: 4. Germline CDR1 SGDLS, CDR2 YYNGEE. The chain's CDR3 is CASSSTGGPYEQYF. The CDR3, as DNA: TGTGCCAGCAGCTCGACAGGGGGGCCCTACGAGCAGTACTTC.

This sequence joins TRBV5-1 and TRBJ1-3; possibly TRBD1 for D (5 bases). CDR3 size: 14 residues. V shed 1 base and J shed 4 bases, with 9 bases lying between them. Per germline, CDR1 SGHRS and CDR2 YFSETQ. In DNA form, the CDR3 reads TGCGCCAGCAGCTTGAGGGGTGCCGGAAACACCATATATTTT. This codes for CASSLRGAGNTIYF.

The chain joins TRBV4-3 to TRBJ2-5, with TRBD2 as a possible D gene (6 bases). The end of the DNA aligns better with TRBJ2-7, so the J call may be wrong. The CDR3 loop spans 14 amino acids. The germline V gene encodes CDR1 LGHNA and CDR2 YSLEER. The CDR3 loop is CASSQGSAGYEQYF. The CDR3 bases are TGCGCCAGCAGCCAAGGATCGGCGGGGTACGAGCAGTACTTC.

CDR3 bases: TGTGCCACCTGGGACGGAGCTAACTATGGCTACACCTTC. This codes for CATWDGANYGYTF. The V and J genes are TRBV6-6 and TRBJ1-2; maybe TRBD1 (5 bases). The V end was cut by 10 bases, the J end by 0 bases, with 12 bases between. The CDR3 covers 13 residues. Germline CDR1 MNHNY, CDR2 SVGAGI (reference sequence).

This chain links TRBV5-6 with TRBJ1-1; no firm D call. The CDR3 totals 16 residues. V was pared by 2 bases and J by 1 base, with 15 bases between. Germline V lookup: CDR1 SGHDT, CDR2 YYEEEE. The CDR3 sequence: CASSFLILGPNTEAFF. CDR3 coding DNA: TGTGCCAGCAGCTTTCTTATCCTCGGGCCGAACACTGAAGCTTTCTTT.

On this clone: Germline is not matched at one junction end, which may reflect a read error. The chain has TRBV4-1 and TRBJ1-2, with 9 bases fitting TRBD1. The germline gives CDR1 MGHRA, CDR2 YSYEKL. The CDR3 is 16 amino acids. The DNA for the CDR3 is TGTGCCAGCAGCCTCACCGGGGACAGGGATGGCTATGGCTACACCTTC. Its protein product is CASSLTGDRDGYGYTF.

The J gene is TRBJ2-5, the V gene TRBV19, with a weak D call TRBD2 (6 bases). The CDR3 loop spans 15 amino acids. V gave up 3 bases and J gave up 5 bases, with 16 bases separating them. Germline V CDR1 and CDR2: LNHDA, SQIVND (reference sequence). CDR3 sequence (DNA): TGTGCCAGTAGTATCGGCCGGGGGTCCTACGAGACCCAGTACTTC. Translated, it gives CASSIGRGSYETQYF.

V is TRBV7-8 and J is TRBJ2-2; D gene unclear. In germline, CDR1 is SGHVS, CDR2 FQNEAQ. The CDR3 totals 17 residues. V was pared by 0 bases and J by 0 bases, with 11 bases between. The CDR3 DNA reads TGTGCCAGCAGCTTAGCGGGGAATCCCGCGAACACCGGGGAGCTGTTTTTT. It codes for CASSLAGNPANTGELFF.

Worth noting for this clone: This sample includes further DNA sequences coding for the same CDR3. This sequence joins TRBV27 and TRBJ1-4, with D unclear. CDR1 is MNHEY and CDR2 is SMNVEV in the germline V gene (reference sequence). Trimming stripped 2 bases from V and 4 bases from J, with 8 bases between. The CDR3 totals 14 residues. DNA for the CDR3: TGTGCCAGCAGTTTACTCGGAGGTAATGAAAAACTGTTTTTT. Residues: CASSLLGGNEKLFF. Filled out from reference TRBV27 and TRBJ1-4, the complete variable domain reads EAQVTQNPRYLITVTGKKLTVTCSQNMNHEYMSWYRQDPGLGLRQIYYSMNVEVTDKGDVPEGYKVSRKEKRNFPLILESPSPNQTSLYFCASSLLGGNEKLFFGSGTQLSVL.

V is TRBV6-5 and J is TRBJ2-7; maybe TRBD2 (6 bases). Deletions cut 6 bases from V and 6 bases from J, with 12 bases between. CDR1 is MNHEY and CDR2 is SVGAGI in the germline V gene. CDR3 size: 12 residues. Written as DNA, the CDR3 is TGTGCCAGCAGAATCAACGGGGGCGAGCAGTACTTC. Its protein is CASRINGGEQYF.

Regarding this clone: Other DNA variants within this sample encode the same CDR3. This chain connects TRBV7-9 to TRBJ2-7; 7 nucleotides line up with TRBD2. V lost 2 bases to trimming and J lost 4 bases; unmatched junction nucleotides: 2. This CDR3 has 13 residues. The germline V gene has CDR1 SEHNR and CDR2 FQNEAQ (reference sequence). The CDR3 spells CASSLPGGYEQYF. CDR3 nucleotide sequence: TGTGCCAGCAGCTTACCCGGGGGGTACGAGCAGTACTTC.

A single count supports this clone. The chain combines TRBV7-8 with TRBJ2-5; TRBD1 aligns across 7 bases. Germline V gene lookup returns CDR1 SGHVS and CDR2 FQNEAQ. Unmatched junction bases numbered 16, after V lost 4 bases and J lost 5 bases. This CDR3 contains 17 residues. The CDR3 DNA sequence: TGTGCCAGCAGCTCGCCTACCGTGACAGGGCTCGGGGAGACCCAGTACTTC. It yields the protein CASSSPTVTGLGETQYF. The full variable domain, rest sourced from reference TRBV7-8 and TRBJ2-5, is GAGVSQSPRYKVAKRGQDVALRCDPISGHVSLFWYQQALGQGPEFLTYFQNEAQLDKSGLPSDRFFAERPEGSVSTLKIQRTQQEDSAVYLCASSSPTVTGLGETQYFGPGTRLLVL.